The present T cell receptor (beta chain) was sequenced within a study of early T cells in non-severe SARS-CoV-2 infection. In the study overall: With bulk RNA from unsorted whole blood as input, sequencing yielded unpaired chains. Study conclusions and caveats: Private and CD4 specificities were missed by VDJdb matching, which favored anti-spike CD8 responses.

The germline V gene encodes CDR1 KGHDR and CDR2 SFDVKD. Trimming at V came to 7 bases and at J to 0 bases, leaving 3 bases not matched to a gene. This CDR3 is 14 amino acids long. Individual cDNA molecules each received unique molecular identifiers attached to them. TCRdb independently ran MiXCR on the 5' RACE reads; one entry per CDR3 protein. The table includes about 59,000 distinct CDR3 sequences, about 13% detected once. Worth noting for this clonotype: Its antigen is unidentified. With a much larger clone just one base away, this may be a read error.

The chain employs TRBV24-1 and TRBJ2-3; 7 bases line up with TRBD1. This clonotype was obtained from an adult who was a healthcare worker with PCR-confirmed SARS-CoV-2 infection or an uninfected control (not recorded which). The source material was whole blood, sampled at baseline. The CDR3 nucleotides are TGTGCCACCAGCTTGGGACAGAGCACAGATACGCAGTATTTT. This encodes CATSLGQSTDTQYF.